This T cell receptor beta chain was obtained from a study of shared clonotypes between healthy human individuals (dated by TCRdb to between 2020 and 2021). Looking at the study overall: Three men and two women, aged 18 to 49 years, made up the cohort. Between about 0.94 and 8.9 billion PBMCs per donor were obtained by leukapheresis. To increase sequencing depth and limit assay-specific biases, different laboratories used diverse techniques to prepare libraries and sequence TCR repertoires. For each donor, three plates each were used for CD4 naive and CD4 memory, two plates were used for CD8 naive, and one plate was used for CD8 memory. Blood TCR repertoires of roughly five healthy adults were deeply sequenced to estimate repertoire size and the extent of clonotype sharing between individuals.

In its sample, this clone was seen a few times. The antigen it recognizes is unknown. No much larger clone is present one base from it, and per-base qualities are unavailable. The CDR1 and CDR2 encoded by the germline V gene (reference sequence) are SEHNR and FQNEAQ. From the cysteine up to the phenylalanine, the CDR3 has a length of 16 residues. The retained sequence is limited to the CDR3, 48 bases, with the frame set at the first base. V drops 3 bases and J drops 1 base, leaving 12 bases in between. Overall results and qualifications from the work: Naive subsets generally had larger estimated clonotype richness than memory subsets did. Sharing across a few donors was observed for approximately 5% of naive CD4, under 4% of naive CD8, 2% to 2.5% of memory CD4, and roughly 0.43% of memory CD8 clonotypes. Sampling was restricted to blood, and TCR repertoires in tissue are likely to differ from TCR repertoires in blood. The genetic and exposure-history diversity represented was limited by the small number of donors. Compared with non-shared clonotypes, clonotypes shared by all four sorted-subset donors had higher generation probabilities. Pairwise subsampling led to the expectation that sequencing depth would affect the degree of clonotype sharing among donors. Even with the large sequencing depth, rarefaction of the sorted-subset datasets indicated that sequencing was incomplete.

Using the deep immunoSEQ assay, multiplex PCR amplified TCR CDR3 regions from genomic DNA. For each cell subset, the extracted genomic DNA was distributed evenly across all wells of several immunoSEQ 96-well plates, and each plate served as one replicate. For sorted subsets, around 0.2 ug of genomic DNA, equivalent to roughly 33,000 T cell genomes, went into each replicate PCR. The purified libraries were quantified using a Qubit 3.0 fluorometer, sized with a Bioanalyzer 2100, and then quantified again using the KAPA Library Quantification kit. Every immunoSEQ 96-well plate was sequenced on a separate single-read 150-cycle Illumina NextSeq 550 flow cell. Processing in the source paper ran as follows. Because only junctional sequences without quality scores were contained in the immunoSEQ output, filtering matching that applied to full-length reads could not be performed. To assign V/J genes and CDR3, sequences were annotated against IMGT germline references using PyIR, a Python wrapper for IgBLAST v1.9. Reads with weak V/J assignments (E-value above 1e-6), missing CDR3, stop codons, out-of-frame junctions, or ambiguous translated residues were removed. V3J clonotypes were defined by identical inferred V gene, J gene, and CDR3 amino acid sequence. The percentage overlap between two repertoires was calculated by dividing the number of shared unique clonotypes by the size of the smaller repertoire. Repertoire richness was assessed with RTK rarefaction, the Chao1 estimator, and Recon v2.1 estimates of unobserved clonotypes. For all TCRbeta clonotypes obtained by the gDNA method from a few donors, generation probabilities were computed with OLGA. TCRdb provides this immuneACCESS table in a form limited to in-frame rearrangements. Some clones are lacking; in checked studies, under half of them reflect an unresolved V gene, and why the rest are absent is not known. The V and J calls and the clone size are those of that table, but D and trimming were determined from the DNA. This sample is represented by around 1.1 million clones; approximately 80% of them were singletons. The ten biggest clones cover approximately 0.95% of the sample.

Healthy HIV-negative adults with no recently reported acute infections or vaccinations were included as donors. Only Caucasian adults living in Nashville, Tennessee, USA were represented among the donors. CD4+ T cells were enriched by magnetic negative selection, after which naive cells were positively selected on CD45RA and the negative fraction was taken as the memory subset. Blood was collected by leukapheresis, and PBMCs were isolated by Ficoll-Histopaque density gradient centrifugation and then cryopreserved in liquid nitrogen vapor phase. Analytical flow cytometry was used to check the purity and quantity of every magnetically sorted T cell population. Each sorted fraction had its genomic DNA isolated and then quantified by UV absorbance on a Nanodrop 2000c.

What was sequenced was memory CD4+ T cells from PBMCs. Sample cell subset or site, as interpreted from the label and publication: CD45RA-negative fraction. Recombination connected TRBV7-9 to TRBJ2-2; the D gene assignment is ambiguous. This receptor was identified in a young man in good health. Some clones in this sample may be carry-over from other donors' samples. Here the CDR3 is given as CASSFGFGQNTGELFF. The bases are TGTGCCAGCAGCTTCGGTTTTGGTCAGAACACCGGGGAGCTGTTTTTT.